Here is one T cell receptor beta chain with its context. Its antigen is as yet unknown. This specimen belongs to a study of vaccination and CD4 T cells after COVID-19. General study results and limits: Spike mono-reactivity held for 304 of 307 vaccine-specific clones in convalescent patients.

The treatment: roughly nine-day PBMC culture with coronavirus spike peptide pools or control peptides (ViraFEST assay). Following expansion of antigen-specific T cells with peptide pools, ViraFEST then sequenced TCRs. Germline CDR1 DFQATT, CDR2 SNEGSKA (reference sequence). The CDR3 runs to 12 residues. The V gene end was trimmed by 0 bases and the J gene end by 14 bases; junction bases not matched to a gene: 6. Cultured CD4+ T cell DNA was sequenced using the Oncomine TCR Beta short-read assay. Each CDR3 protein is one row after TCRdb ran MiXCR on the PCR reads. Here the sample spans approximately 7,200 distinct CDR3 sequences, around 60% being singletons.

This rearrangement joins TRBV20-1 to TRBJ2-2, with 7 bases identical to TRBD2. The TCR was taken from a human donor who had recovered from COVID-19. The sequenced sample was CD4+ T cells from blood, cultured in vitro. In DNA form, the CDR3 reads TGCAGTGCTAGAGAGGGGAGGGTAGGACTGTTTTTT. Protein product: CSAREGRVGLFF.